The clone carrying this TCR beta chain has more than one count but fewer than ten. This sample stems from a study of cytomegalovirus exposure and HLA in healthy donors. 60 Vbeta and 13 Jbeta primers were used in PCR. The assay was immunoSEQ multiplex PCR, and TCRdb's table has in-frame clones only and misses some. The sample includes tens of thousands of clones, around half of them seen just once. This CDR3 is 14 amino acids long. CDR1 and CDR2 (germline): SGHAT, FQDESV (reference sequence). Trimming took 10 bases from V and 3 from J; bases not matched to a gene: 11. The sample comprised PBMCs. The chain has TRBV11-1 and TRBJ1-1, with 7 nucleotides matching TRBD1. The TCR was taken from a woman aged 40 to 49 in good health and CMV-seropositive. The CDR3 here is CATTRGQRDTEAFF. The CDR3 DNA reads as TGTGCCACCACGAGGGGACAGAGGGACACTGAAGCTTTCTTT.